What follows are 5 T cell receptor beta chains derived from one specimen sequenced in a study of cytomegalovirus exposure and HLA in healthy donors. The PCR employed 60 Vbeta primers together with 13 Jbeta primers. TCRdb's table, derived via immunoSEQ multiplex PCR, lists solely in-frame clones and lacks some. This sample yields around 100,000 clones, of which about 70% are seen a single time; roughly 2.7% belongs to the top ten. The sample consisted of PBMCs. Receptor source: a man aged 45-60 years in good health and CMV-seropositive.

V is TRBV5-1 and J is TRBJ1-2; D gene unclear. This CDR3 spans 14 amino acids. With 5 bases removed from V and 8 bases from J, the gap between germline ends came to 19 bases. The V gene's germline CDR1 is SGHRS and CDR2 YFSETQ. The CDR3 is CASRAHQADGGYTF. In DNA, the CDR3 is TGCGCCAGCAGGGCGCATCAGGCCGATGGGGGCTACACCTTC.

The J gene is TRBJ1-4, the V gene TRBV6-5, with D tentatively TRBD1 (5 bases). Germline V CDR1 and CDR2: MNHEY, SVGAGI. This CDR3 has 13 amino acids. V dropped 8 bases and J dropped 11 bases, with 18 bases sitting between them. In DNA, the CDR3 is TGTGCCAGCGGGGATGCAGGGCTGAGGAAACTGTTTTTT. Encoded protein: CASGDAGLRKLFF.

The chain couples TRBV14 to TRBJ1-2; D is perhaps TRBD1 (6 bases). V dropped 0 bases and J dropped 6 bases, with 11 bases sitting between them. This CDR3 has 14 residues. Germline values: CDR1 SGHDN, CDR2 FVKESK. The CDR3 coding sequence is TGTGCCAGCAGCCAAGATCTAACAGGGAATGGCTACACCTTC. Protein sequence: CASSQDLTGNGYTF.

The CDR3 DNA is TGTGCCAGCAGTGAATTCGGGCGGACTAATCAGCCCCAGCATTTT. Translating gives CASSEFGRTNQPQHF. The V call is TRBV6-1, the J call TRBJ1-5; D is uncertain. V lost 2 bases and J lost 4, with 12 bases in between. The CDR3 loop spans 15 amino acids. Germline V gives CDR1 MNHNS, CDR2 SASEGT.

This clone was seen a handful of times. Mismatch with germline at one junction end may stem from a read error. The genes are TRBV7-6 and TRBJ2-1; tentatively, D is TRBD2 (5 bases). Germline CDR1 and CDR2: SGHVS and FNYEAQ. The CDR3 length is 15 residues. CDR3 sequence (DNA): TGTGCCAGCAGCTTAACGGCTAGCTCCGACAATGAGCAGTTCTTC. Its translation is CASSLTASSDNEQFF.